The 5 T cell receptor beta chains presented below share a single source sample, sequenced in a study of cytomegalovirus exposure and HLA in healthy donors. Use of 60 Vbeta and 13 Jbeta primers characterized the PCR. The data were produced by immunoSEQ multiplex PCR, yet TCRdb's version contains in-frame clones alone and is incomplete. The data show around 63,000 clones, more than 65% seen once. Specimen: PBMCs. The receptors originated from a woman younger than 45 in good health and CMV-seronegative.

The DNA for the CDR3 is TGTGCCAGCAGCGTAGGGTGGACGGAGGCGGACGAGCAGTACTTC. Translating gives CASSVGWTEADEQYF. The chain has TRBV9 and TRBJ2-7; D perhaps matches TRBD2 (5 bases). The CDR3 extends over 15 amino acids. V lost 0 bases and J lost 5, with 15 bases in between. Per germline, CDR1 SGDLS and CDR2 YYNGEE.

This rearrangement joins TRBV2 to TRBJ2-5; tentatively, D is TRBD1 (6 bases). From germline, CDR1 is SNHLY and CDR2 FYNNEI. CDR3 length: 13 residues. V lost 6 bases and J 5 bases, leaving 13 bases between the germline ends. CDR3 amino acids: CASSVPGEETQYF. The CDR3 nucleotides read TGTGCCAGCAGCGTCCCAGGGGAGGAGACCCAGTACTTC.

The chain links TRBV30 to TRBJ2-3; 11 bases agree with TRBD2. The CDR3 totals 15 residues. Germline loops: CDR1 GTSNPN, CDR2 SVGIG (reference sequence). The ends lost 2 bases at V and 4 bases at J; junction bases unmatched: 5. The CDR3 DNA follows: TGTGCCTGGAGTAGACTAGCGGGGAGTGCAGATACGCAGTATTTT. It yields the protein CAWSRLAGSADTQYF.

This clone was seen a few times. This chain connects TRBV10-3 to TRBJ2-7, with TRBD1 as a possible D gene (7 bases). This CDR3 is built from 17 residues. Germline V gene sequence: CDR1 ENHRY, CDR2 SYGVKD. The ends were cut back, 3 bases at V and 6 bases at J, with 24 bases in the middle. CDR3 DNA: TGTGCCATCAGTGACCCTGAAAGGCAGGGGGGCCTAACCGAGCAGTACTTC. It is translated as CAISDPERQGGLTEQYF.

The CDR3 DNA reads as TGTGCCAGCACTGCGGGCTCTAACTATGGCTACACCTTC. This gives the protein CASTAGSNYGYTF. The rearrangement joins TRBV6-6 to TRBJ1-2; D uncertain. The V end was cut by 7 bases, the J end by 0 bases, with 9 bases between. The CDR3 contains 13 residues. Germline V gene data show CDR1 as MNHNY and CDR2 as SVGAGI (reference sequence).